These 12 T cell receptor beta chains share one sample of origin, sequenced in a study of T cell responses to AZD1222 COVID-19 vaccine. Clones were read by immunoSEQ multiplex PCR, and TCRdb kept only the in-frame ones, dropping some. The sample carries 130,000 or so clones, approximately 85% recorded once. This material consisted of peripheral blood, taken 28 days after the second dose of the MenACWY control vaccine. The receptors here all came from an adult who received the MenACWY meningococcal vaccine as a control.

This clone is a singleton in its sample. The J gene is TRBJ1-1, the V gene TRBV18; TRBD1 matches at 9 bases. Germline assignment: CDR1 KGHSH and CDR2 LQKENI. CDR3 length equals 15 residues. Losses at the gene ends were 6 bases for V and 3 bases for J; bases not matched to a gene: 8. CDR3 nucleotides: TGTGCCAGCTCGCGCACAGGGGGCGCGGACACTGAAGCTTTCTTT. This translates into CASSRTGGADTEAFF. Full variable domain (outside the CDR3, taken from reference TRBV18 and TRBJ1-1): NAGVMQNPRHLVRRRGQEARLRCSPMKGHSHVYWYRQLPEEGLKFMVYLQKENIIDESGMPKERFSAEFPKEGPSILRIQQVVRGDSAAYFCASSRTGGADTEAFFGQGTRLTVV.

This clone has only one observation. This rearrangement joins TRBV19 to TRBJ1-2, with D perhaps matching TRBD1 (6 bases). The germline V and J ends were trimmed by 2 bases and 3 bases, with 10 bases remaining between them. The V gene's germline CDR1 is LNHDA and CDR2 SQIVND (reference sequence). The CDR3 sequence is 14 residues long. CDR3 region: CASSIRGADYGYTF. The CDR3 DNA follows: TGTGCCAGTAGTATAAGGGGGGCGGACTATGGCTACACCTTC.

This chain joins TRBV2 and TRBJ2-7; perhaps TRBD2 as D (5 bases). Germline V gene lookup returns CDR1 SNHLY and CDR2 FYNNEI. The CDR3 has 14 residues. Trimming took 7 bases from V and 2 from J, leaving 15 bases between them. Here the CDR3 DNA reads TGTGCCAGCAATAGCGTTAGCCTAGCCTACGAGCAGTACTTC. This codes for CASNSVSLAYEQYF.

This rearrangement joins TRBV3-1 (or the pseudogene TRBV3-2) to TRBJ2-7; D is ambiguous. Per germline, CDR1 LGHDT and CDR2 YNNKEL (reference sequence). The CDR3 is 15 amino acids. V lost 8 bases and J 0 bases, leaving 17 bases between the germline ends. The CDR3 here is CASERVQSGSYEQYF. The CDR3 DNA reads TGTGCCAGCGAACGAGTGCAGAGTGGCTCCTACGAGCAGTACTTC.

The chain has TRBV9 and TRBJ2-2; D gene ambiguous. This CDR3 is 14 amino acids long. Deletions cut 0 bases from V and 2 bases from J, with 5 bases between. The V gene's germline CDR1 is SGDLS and CDR2 YYNGEE. CDR3: CASSVGTNTGELFF. The CDR3 DNA is TGTGCCAGCAGCGTAGGCACAAACACCGGGGAGCTGTTTTTT.

The gene calls are TRBV28 and TRBJ2-3, with TRBD2 matching 8 bases. CDR1 and CDR2 (germline): MDHEN, SYDVKM. This CDR3 is built from 17 residues. The trim removed 8 bases at V and 1 base at J, leaving 14 bases unmatched. CDR3: CASQPRTSSLRTDTQYF. In DNA, the CDR3 is TGTGCCAGCCAACCCCGGACTAGCTCCCTCCGCACAGATACGCAGTATTTT.

The V and J genes are TRBV6-6 and TRBJ1-1; D perhaps matches TRBD1 (6 bases). Trimming shortened V by 8 bases and J by 4 bases, and 20 bases separated the two germline ends. The germline V gene has CDR1 MNHNY and CDR2 SVGAGI (reference sequence). The length of the CDR3 is 15 residues. The CDR3 spells CASALSGGGGTEAFF. The CDR3 nucleotides are TGTGCCAGCGCCTTATCGGGTGGGGGCGGCACTGAAGCTTTCTTT.

The V call is TRBV4-3, the J call TRBJ1-4; TRBD1 aligns across 7 bases. The junction had 14 bases not matched to a gene; V was cut back by 2 bases and J by 8 bases. In germline, CDR1 is LGHNA, CDR2 YSLEER. CDR3 length equals 17 residues. The CDR3 is CASSQSRNRGGNEKLFF. The CDR3, as DNA: TGCGCCAGCAGCCAATCCCGGAACAGGGGAGGTAACGAAAAACTGTTTTTT.

The genes are TRBV24-1 and TRBJ1-2, with D hard to call. CDR3 length equals 11 residues. The germline V gene encodes CDR1 KGHDR and CDR2 SFDVKD. With 7 bases removed from V and 8 bases from J, the gap between germline ends came to 10 bases. The CDR3 loop is CATSRGEGYTF. DNA for the CDR3: TGTGCCACCAGCCGGGGAGAAGGCTACACCTTC.

The chain joins TRBV7-2 to TRBJ1-2, with no clear D. Between the trimmed V and J ends, which lost 2 bases and 2 bases, there was a span of 9 bases. In germline, CDR1 is SGHTA, CDR2 FQGNSA. The CDR3 has 14 residues. The CDR3 DNA follows: TGTGCCAGCAGCTTAACTACGGGGAACTATGGCTACACCTTC. This codes for CASSLTTGNYGYTF.

The chain couples TRBV4-1 to TRBJ1-2; D gene uncertain. V gave up 0 bases and J gave up 10 bases, with 12 bases separating them. The CDR3 runs to 13 residues. Germline V lookup: CDR1 MGHRA, CDR2 YSYEKL. CDR3 sequence (DNA): TGCGCCAGCAGCCAAGATCTTGACACCGACTACACCTTC. Its protein is CASSQDLDTDYTF.

This sequence joins TRBV5-1 and TRBJ2-5; tentatively, D is TRBD1 (5 bases). V shed 1 base and J shed 3 bases, with 10 bases lying between them. The germline gives CDR1 SGHRS, CDR2 YFSETQ. This CDR3 region has 14 residues. The chain's CDR3 is CASSLRQGEETQYF. The DNA for the CDR3 is TGCGCCAGCAGCTTGCGCCAGGGCGAAGAGACCCAGTACTTC.